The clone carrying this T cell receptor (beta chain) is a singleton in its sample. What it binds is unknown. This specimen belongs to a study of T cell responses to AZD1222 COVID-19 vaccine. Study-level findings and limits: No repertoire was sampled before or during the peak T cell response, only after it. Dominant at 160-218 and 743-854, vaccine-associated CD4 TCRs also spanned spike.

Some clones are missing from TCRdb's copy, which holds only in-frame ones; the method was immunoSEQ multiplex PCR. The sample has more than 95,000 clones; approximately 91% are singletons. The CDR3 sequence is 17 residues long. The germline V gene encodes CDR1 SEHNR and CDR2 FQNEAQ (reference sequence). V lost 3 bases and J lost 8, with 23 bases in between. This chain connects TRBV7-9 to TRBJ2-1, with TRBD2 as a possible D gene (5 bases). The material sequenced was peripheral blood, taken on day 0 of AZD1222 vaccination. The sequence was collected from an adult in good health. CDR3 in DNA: TGTGCCAGCAGCTTTTCTCGAGGACGGGGAAGTCTCGATGAGCAGTTCTTC. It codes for CASSFSRGRGSLDEQFF.